This T cell receptor beta chain was observed in a study of T cells in Graves' hyperthyroidism and ophthalmopathy. Study overall: Staff took peripheral blood when the initial diagnosis was made, before any treatment began.

The TCR beta CDR3 regions underwent amplification using RNA transcripts as the source. The TCR CDR3 first-round RT-PCR relied on the HTBI primer set. TCRdb redid the calling of the multiplex PCR reads with MiXCR, one entry per CDR3 protein. The repertoire holds 350,000 to 400,000 distinct CDR3 sequences, with under 15% as singletons. In this sample, this clonotype turned up many times. Its cognate antigen is unknown. Trimming removed 0 bases from V and 7 bases from J; junction bases left unmatched: 10. Germline-derived CDR1 and CDR2 are KGHSH and LQKENI. The CDR3 length is 16 residues. Study-wide results and caveats: Ophthalmopathy was distinguished from stable hyperthyroidism by 13 V-J signatures.

This TCR derives from a woman younger than 45 with Graves' hyperthyroidism. The material sequenced was blood. V and J are TRBV18 and TRBJ1-2; 8 bases map to TRBD1. The CDR3 loop is CASSPPAAGGAFGYTF. The DNA for the CDR3 is TGTGCCAGCTCACCACCGGCTGCAGGGGGCGCGTTTGGCTACACCTTC.